Shown below are 10 T cell receptor beta chains from a single sample sequenced in a study of blood T cell repertoires in COVID-19. Sequenced by immunoSEQ multiplex PCR; TCRdb stores in-frame clones only, minus some. The table lists over 50,000 clones, 87% of them singletons, with roughly 6.6% in the top ten. Sequencing input: peripheral blood. Receptors originate from a man in his 60s with acute or convalescent COVID-19.

This chain links TRBV6-2 or TRBV6-3 with TRBJ2-3, with a possible D match to TRBD1 (7 bases). CDR3 length: 16 amino acids. CDR1 and CDR2 from the germline V gene are MNHEY and SVGEGT. V was pared by 1 base and J by 5 bases, with 16 bases between. The CDR3 DNA follows: TGTGCCAGCAGTTACTTCTCGACAGGGCGGGGAGATACGCAGTATTTT. It translates to CASSYFSTGRGDTQYF.

The genes are TRBV5-4 and TRBJ2-1; D gene uncertain. The V gene's germline CDR1 is SGHNT and CDR2 YYREEE (reference sequence). With 3 bases removed from V and 9 bases from J, the gap between germline ends came to 16 bases. This CDR3 is built from 14 residues. The CDR3 spells CASSSRGEYSEQFF. As DNA, the CDR3 is TGTGCCAGCAGCTCTCGAGGAGAGTATTCTGAGCAGTTCTTC.

The chain employs TRBV13 and TRBJ2-7; 13 bases are shared with TRBD2. CDR3 length equals 15 residues. The V segment lost 4 bases and the J segment 3 bases; nucleotides outside the gene matches: 3. The germline V gene encodes CDR1 PRHDT and CDR2 FYEKMQ (reference sequence). DNA for the CDR3: TGTGCCAGCAGCTCACTAGCGGGGGGGCACTACGAGCAGTACTTC. Amino acid sequence: CASSSLAGGHYEQYF.

The sample holds one count of this clone. V gene TRBV13 combines with J gene TRBJ2-3; TRBD1 aligns across 8 bases. V shed 5 bases, J shed 2 bases, and the junction held 9 bases outside the gene matches. The CDR3 length is 16 residues. Germline-derived CDR1 and CDR2 are PRHDT and FYEKMQ (reference sequence). CDR3: CASSTIGQGSTDTQYF. CDR3 in DNA: TGTGCCAGCAGCACCATCGGACAGGGATCCACAGATACGCAGTATTTT.

The chain recombines TRBV12-3 or TRBV12-4 with TRBJ1-2; D gene ambiguous. This CDR3 comprises 11 residues. Trimming took 3 bases from V and 7 from J, leaving 6 bases between them. The CDR3 DNA reads as TGTGCCAGCAGTTTCCGGGGTGGCTACACCTTC. Its translation: CASSFRGGYTF.

This chain uses TRBV4-3 with TRBJ1-1; the D gene is possibly TRBD1 (5 bases). CDR1 is LGHNA and CDR2 is YSLEER in the germline V gene. V lost 0 bases and J 4 bases, leaving 12 bases between the germline ends. The CDR3 runs to 15 residues. In DNA, the CDR3 is TGCGCCAGCAGCCAAGAGGCAGGGAGGACCACTGAAGCTTTCTTT. Amino acids: CASSQEAGRTTEAFF.

V gene TRBV4-1 combines with J gene TRBJ2-1, with TRBD2 matching 15 bases. The junction had 6 bases not matched to a gene; V was cut back by 4 bases and J by 2 bases. Germline V lookup: CDR1 MGHRA, CDR2 YSYEKL. The length of the CDR3 is 18 residues. Written as DNA, the CDR3 is TGCGCCAGCAGCCTAGGACTAGCGGGGGGGGCGGCCTACAATGAGCAGTTCTTC. Translation: CASSLGLAGGAAYNEQFF.

The J gene is TRBJ1-6, the V gene TRBV5-6, with a possible D match to TRBD1 (5 bases). Germline assignment: CDR1 SGHDT and CDR2 YYEEEE. CDR3 length equals 15 residues. Deletions cut 4 bases from V and 7 bases from J, with 15 bases between. The CDR3 DNA follows: TGTGCCAGCAGCGGGACTACGACACCCAATTCACCCCTCCACTTT. Protein: CASSGTTTPNSPLHF.

V usage is TRBV5-6 and J usage is TRBJ1-1; 7 bases match TRBD1. The germline V gene encodes CDR1 SGHDT and CDR2 YYEEEE. V shed 0 bases and J 0 bases; nucleotides not matched to a gene: 5. The CDR3 covers 16 residues. This CDR3 is CASSLGGGTVNTEAFF. CDR3 DNA sequence: TGTGCCAGCAGCTTGGGGGGCGGGACAGTGAACACTGAAGCTTTCTTT.

The V call is TRBV11-1, the J call TRBJ2-2; D possibly corresponds to TRBD1 (6 bases). The CDR3 runs to 13 residues. In germline, CDR1 is SGHAT, CDR2 FQDESV (reference sequence). The V and J ends lost 3 bases and 6 bases respectively, with 8 bases between them. Here the CDR3 DNA reads TGTGCCAGCAGCTTGCGGACAGCCGGGGAGCTGTTTTTT. Residues: CASSLRTAGELFF. Combining the CDR3 with reference TRBV11-1 and TRBJ2-2 gives the whole variable domain EAEVAQSPRYKITEKSQAVAFWCDPISGHATLYWYRQILGQGPELLVQFQDESVVDDSQLPKDRFSAERLKGVDSTLKIQPAELGDSAMYLCASSLRTAGELFFGEGSRLTVL.